Sequencing of this TCR beta chain was carried out in a study of T cells after posttransplantation cyclophosphamide. The study's findings and limits: Recipient CMV seropositivity and CMV reactivation strongly tracked TRB clonality. Skin or GI-infiltrating T cells shared few TRB sequences with blood. Later blood repertoires were often dominated by clones from the donor CD8+ memory compartment.

Using immunoSEQ multiplex PCR, the repertoire was profiled, and TCRdb retains in-frame clones only, with some absent. The sample carries approximately 30,000 clones, roughly 89% recorded once. With regard to this clone: Antigen: not known.

The germline V gene encodes CDR1 GTSNPN and CDR2 SVGIG (reference sequence). There are 16 residues in the CDR3. V was clipped by 0 bases and J by 5 bases, with 17 bases between them. The related graft donor's blood sample was taken on the day of bone marrow donation. The rearrangement links TRBV30 to TRBJ1-5; D perhaps matches TRBD1 (6 bases). The sequence derives from a man aged 45 to 65. Sequences were obtained from PBMCs. In nucleotides, the CDR3 is TGTGCCTGGAGTGTAAGAGGCGGACAGCGAGATCAGCCCCAGCATTTT. It encodes CAWSVRGGQRDQPQHF. Based on the CDR3 plus reference TRBV30 and TRBJ1-5, the full variable domain is SQTIHQWPATLVQPVGSPLSLECTVEGTSNPNLYWYRQAAGRGLQLLFYSVGIGQISSEVPQNLSASRPQDRQFILSSKKLLLSDSGFYLCAWSVRGGQRDQPQHFGDGTRLSIL.